The rows below give T cell receptor beta chains drawn from one sample of a study of shared clonotypes between healthy human individuals. The table came from immunoSEQ multiplex PCR; TCRdb's copy has only in-frame clones and leaves some out. The table records over a million clones, about 80% of them present only once. The sequenced sample consisted of memory CD4+ T cells sorted from blood. Every receptor here comes from a man aged 18 to 30 in good health. Both conserved end residues are part of each CDR3. D genes are given only for firm matches. Rows may omit the clone size; those that give it use once, few, many or a size class.

v_gene: TRBV5-8; d_gene: NA; j_gene: TRBJ1-4; abundance: NA; len: 12; CDR3aa: CASSLTRERVFF; CDR3nt: TGTGCCAGCAGCTTAACCCGGGAAAGGGTGTTTTTT
v_gene: TRBV7-9; d_gene: NA; j_gene: TRBJ2-2; abundance: NA; len: 18; CDR3aa: CASSAPPFPSENTGELFF; CDR3nt: TGTGCCAGCAGCGCCCCACCTTTTCCTAGCGAGAACACCGGGGAGCTGTTTTTT
v_gene: TRBV19; d_gene: TRBD2; j_gene: TRBJ2-2; abundance: few; len: 15; CDR3aa: CASNRLAGETGELFF; CDR3nt: TGTGCCAGCAATCGACTAGCGGGAGAAACCGGGGAGCTGTTTTTT
v_gene: TRBV5-6; d_gene: TRBD1; j_gene: TRBJ1-2; abundance: NA; len: 14; CDR3aa: CASSLGQGGYGYTF; CDR3nt: TGTGCCAGCAGCTTGGGACAGGGAGGCTATGGCTACACCTTC
v_gene: TRBV19; d_gene: NA; j_gene: TRBJ1-6; abundance: NA; len: 16; CDR3aa: CASSMDIRSYNSPLHF; CDR3nt: TGTGCCAGTAGTATGGACATTCGCTCCTATAATTCACCCCTCCACTTT
v_gene: TRBV7-6; d_gene: NA; j_gene: TRBJ2-3; abundance: NA; len: 16; CDR3aa: CASSESGGTVMDTQYF; CDR3nt: TGTGCCAGCAGCGAATCAGGGGGGACAGTTATGGATACGCAGTATTTT
v_gene: TRBV7-8; d_gene: TRBD1; j_gene: TRBJ2-7; abundance: NA; len: 14; CDR3aa: CASSARQGSGEQYF; CDR3nt: TGTGCCAGCAGCGCCCGACAGGGGTCCGGCGAGCAGTACTTC
v_gene: TRBV4-3; d_gene: NA; j_gene: TRBJ2-7; abundance: NA; len: 15; CDR3aa: CASSQGNGHSYEQYF; CDR3nt: TGCGCCAGCAGCCAAGGAAACGGACACTCCTACGAGCAGTACTTC
v_gene: TRBV28; d_gene: NA; j_gene: TRBJ1-5; abundance: NA; len: 16; CDR3aa: CASNKGAWTGNQPQHF; CDR3nt: TGTGCCAGCAATAAAGGGGCGTGGACCGGCAATCAGCCCCAGCATTTT
v_gene: TRBV29-1; d_gene: TRBD2; j_gene: TRBJ2-1; abundance: NA; len: 14; CDR3aa: CSVEDTGTSTSLFF; CDR3nt: TGCAGCGTTGAAGACACCGGGACTAGCACCTCCTTGTTCTTC
v_gene: TRBV6-1; d_gene: NA; j_gene: TRBJ1-6; abundance: NA; len: 12; CDR3aa: CASIEGYSPLHF; CDR3nt: TGTGCCAGCATTGAGGGATATTCACCCCTCCACTTT
v_gene: TRBV6-5; d_gene: NA; j_gene: TRBJ1-1; abundance: few; len: 12; CDR3aa: CASSREGTEAFF; CDR3nt: TGTGCCAGCAGCCGGGAGGGCACTGAAGCTTTCTTT
v_gene: TRBV29-1; d_gene: NA; j_gene: TRBJ1-3; abundance: NA; len: 12; CDR3aa: CSVEEGKNTIYF; CDR3nt: TGCAGCGTTGAGGAGGGAAAAAACACCATATATTTT
v_gene: TRBV30; d_gene: TRBD2; j_gene: TRBJ2-5; abundance: NA; len: 16; CDR3aa: CAWSTSGRKITETQYF; CDR3nt: TGTGCCTGGAGCACTAGCGGGAGAAAAATCACTGAGACCCAGTACTTC
v_gene: TRBV9; d_gene: NA; j_gene: TRBJ1-2; abundance: NA; len: 15; CDR3aa: CASSVAGEANYGYTF; CDR3nt: TGTGCCAGCAGCGTAGCTGGTGAGGCTAACTATGGCTACACCTTC
v_gene: TRBV5-1; d_gene: TRBD1; j_gene: TRBJ1-3; abundance: NA; len: 14; CDR3aa: CASSGTGTGNTIYF; CDR3nt: TGCGCCAGCAGCGGGACAGGGACTGGAAACACCATATATTTT
v_gene: TRBV5-1; d_gene: NA; j_gene: TRBJ1-2; abundance: few; len: 15; CDR3aa: CASSPEGQGRGGYTF; CDR3nt: TGCGCCAGCAGCCCAGAAGGGCAGGGGCGGGGTGGCTACACCTTC
v_gene: TRBV27; d_gene: NA; j_gene: TRBJ1-5; abundance: NA; len: 13; CDR3aa: CASSLSVGQPQHF; CDR3nt: TGTGCCAGCAGTTTATCGGTGGGTCAGCCCCAGCATTTT
v_gene: TRBV6-5; d_gene: TRBD2; j_gene: TRBJ2-5; abundance: NA; len: 15; CDR3aa: CASRGTSVGQETQYF; CDR3nt: TGTGCCAGCAGAGGGACTAGCGTCGGCCAAGAGACCCAGTACTTC
v_gene: TRBV5-4; d_gene: NA; j_gene: TRBJ1-6; abundance: NA; len: 13; CDR3aa: CASSLGKTSPLHF; CDR3nt: TGTGCCAGCAGCTTGGGCAAAACTTCACCCCTCCACTTT
v_gene: TRBV18; d_gene: NA; j_gene: TRBJ2-3; abundance: NA; len: 13; CDR3aa: CASSPGSADTQYF; CDR3nt: TGTGCCAGCTCACCAGGGAGCGCAGATACGCAGTATTTT
v_gene: TRBV9; d_gene: NA; j_gene: TRBJ2-3; abundance: NA; len: 15; CDR3aa: CASSKGPLSADTQYF; CDR3nt: TGTGCCAGCAGCAAAGGCCCCCTTAGCGCAGATACGCAGTATTTT
v_gene: TRBV7-2; d_gene: TRBD2; j_gene: TRBJ2-1; abundance: NA; len: 15; CDR3aa: CASSLTRGTSNEQFF; CDR3nt: TGTGCCAGCAGCTTGACCCGCGGGACTAGTAATGAGCAGTTCTTC
v_gene: TRBV19; d_gene: NA; j_gene: TRBJ1-2; abundance: few; len: 13; CDR3aa: CASSMGGGLGYTF; CDR3nt: TGTGCCAGTAGTATGGGAGGCGGTCTTGGCTACACCTTC
v_gene: TRBV2; d_gene: NA; j_gene: TRBJ2-3; abundance: once; len: 12; CDR3aa: CASSGRGGTQYF; CDR3nt: TGTGCCAGCAGCGGGAGAGGGGGGACGCAGTATTTT
v_gene: TRBV2; d_gene: NA; j_gene: TRBJ1-1; abundance: NA; len: 13; CDR3aa: CASNRGENTEAFF; CDR3nt: TGTGCCAGCAATAGAGGGGAGAACACTGAAGCTTTCTTT
v_gene: TRBV6-5; d_gene: TRBD2; j_gene: TRBJ2-7; abundance: NA; len: 13; CDR3aa: CATTSDSSYEQYF; CDR3nt: TGTGCCACCACTAGCGACAGCTCCTACGAGCAGTACTTC
v_gene: TRBV2; d_gene: NA; j_gene: TRBJ2-7; abundance: NA; len: 14; CDR3aa: CASSEAGSSYEQYF; CDR3nt: TGTGCCAGCAGTGAAGCGGGCAGCTCCTACGAGCAGTACTTC
v_gene: TRBV30; d_gene: TRBD1; j_gene: TRBJ1-1; abundance: NA; len: 12; CDR3aa: CAWAGGLTEAFF; CDR3nt: TGTGCCTGGGCAGGGGGCCTCACTGAAGCTTTCTTT
v_gene: TRBV14; d_gene: NA; j_gene: TRBJ1-5; abundance: NA; len: 16; CDR3aa: CASSQDVFWGGQPQHF; CDR3nt: TGTGCCAGCAGCCAAGACGTTTTTTGGGGTGGTCAGCCCCAGCATTTT
v_gene: TRBV6-1; d_gene: TRBD2; j_gene: TRBJ2-5; abundance: NA; len: 15; CDR3aa: CASSIGSGGVETQYF; CDR3nt: TGTGCCAGCAGTATCGGTAGCGGGGGGGTGGAGACCCAGTACTTC
v_gene: TRBV6-1; d_gene: NA; j_gene: TRBJ2-1; abundance: NA; len: 11; CDR3aa: CASRPGNEQFF; CDR3nt: TGTGCCAGCAGGCCCGGGAATGAGCAGTTCTTC
v_gene: TRBV10-2; d_gene: NA; j_gene: TRBJ2-7; abundance: NA; len: 14; CDR3aa: CASSEQGPRDEQYF; CDR3nt: TGCGCCAGCAGTGAGCAGGGCCCGCGCGACGAGCAGTACTTC
v_gene: TRBV5-6; d_gene: NA; j_gene: TRBJ2-5; abundance: NA; len: 17; CDR3aa: CASRWGNYRDLRETQYF; CDR3nt: TGTGCCAGCAGGTGGGGGAACTACCGGGACCTTAGAGAGACCCAGTACTTC
v_gene: TRBV19; d_gene: NA; j_gene: TRBJ2-6; abundance: NA; len: 16; CDR3aa: CASSPDGTSGANVLTF; CDR3nt: TGTGCCAGTAGTCCCGACGGGACCTCTGGGGCCAACGTCCTGACTTTC
v_gene: TRBV25-1; d_gene: TRBD1; j_gene: TRBJ1-4; abundance: NA; len: 17; CDR3aa: CASSGNPGQGTNEKLFF; CDR3nt: TGTGCCAGCAGTGGGAATCCGGGACAGGGCACTAATGAAAAACTGTTTTTT
v_gene: TRBV9; d_gene: NA; j_gene: TRBJ1-3; abundance: NA; len: 15; CDR3aa: CASSPGQLSGNTIYF; CDR3nt: TGTGCCAGCAGCCCCGGACAGTTGTCTGGAAACACCATATATTTT
v_gene: TRBV10-3; d_gene: NA; j_gene: TRBJ2-3; abundance: NA; len: 12; CDR3aa: CAIREGVDTQYF; CDR3nt: TGTGCCATCAGGGAGGGTGTAGATACGCAGTATTTT
v_gene: TRBV6-4; d_gene: NA; j_gene: TRBJ1-4; abundance: once; len: 17; CDR3aa: CASSERQGIRTNEKLFF; CDR3nt: TGTGCCAGCAGTGAGAGGCAGGGGATTCGAACTAATGAAAAACTGTTTTTT
v_gene: TRBV5-1; d_gene: NA; j_gene: TRBJ2-7; abundance: NA; len: 16; CDR3aa: CASSFGGATGSYEQYF; CDR3nt: TGCGCCAGCAGCTTTGGGGGGGCGACAGGCTCCTACGAGCAGTACTTC
v_gene: TRBV9; d_gene: NA; j_gene: TRBJ2-1; abundance: NA; len: 14; CDR3aa: CASSVGRPLGEQFF; CDR3nt: TGTGCCAGCAGCGTAGGTAGACCCCTGGGTGAGCAGTTCTTC
v_gene: TRBV19; d_gene: TRBD1; j_gene: TRBJ2-5; abundance: NA; len: 14; CDR3aa: CASSIGDRAETQYF; CDR3nt: TGTGCCAGTAGTATAGGGGACAGGGCAGAGACCCAGTACTTC
v_gene: TRBV2; d_gene: TRBD2; j_gene: TRBJ2-7; abundance: NA; len: 12; CDR3aa: CARAGEPLGQYF; CDR3nt: TGTGCCAGAGCGGGGGAGCCTTTAGGGCAGTACTTC
v_gene: TRBV6-1; d_gene: NA; j_gene: TRBJ1-2; abundance: NA; len: 14; CDR3aa: CASSEGLDNYGYTF; CDR3nt: TGTGCCAGCAGTGAAGGGCTTGATAACTATGGCTACACCTTC
v_gene: TRBV10-1; d_gene: NA; j_gene: TRBJ2-7; abundance: NA; len: 12; CDR3aa: CASSGNSYEQYF; CDR3nt: TGCGCCAGCAGTGGAAACTCCTACGAGCAGTACTTC
v_gene: TRBV6-5; d_gene: TRBD1; j_gene: TRBJ1-1; abundance: NA; len: 14; CDR3aa: CASSSGQGATEAFF; CDR3nt: TGTGCCAGCAGTTCCGGACAGGGGGCCACTGAAGCTTTCTTT
v_gene: TRBV2; d_gene: TRBD1; j_gene: TRBJ2-2; abundance: NA; len: 15; CDR3aa: CASSRGTEDTGELFF; CDR3nt: TGTGCCAGCAGTAGGGGGACAGAGGACACCGGGGAGCTGTTTTTT
v_gene: TRBV6-1; d_gene: NA; j_gene: TRBJ1-5; abundance: NA; len: 21; CDR3aa: CASSELGSVDWSGRSNQPQHF; CDR3nt: TGTGCCAGCAGTGAACTGGGCTCGGTAGATTGGTCGGGTCGGAGCAATCAGCCCCAGCATTTT
v_gene: TRBV5-5; d_gene: NA; j_gene: TRBJ2-5; abundance: NA; len: 14; CDR3aa: CASMRTTLRETQYF; CDR3nt: TGTGCCAGCATGCGGACTACCCTCAGGGAGACCCAGTACTTC
v_gene: TRBV5-5; d_gene: NA; j_gene: TRBJ2-5; abundance: NA; len: 14; CDR3aa: CASSLRGVQETQYF; CDR3nt: TGTGCCAGCAGCTTACGGGGAGTTCAGGAGACCCAGTACTTC
v_gene: TRBV6-1; d_gene: TRBD1; j_gene: TRBJ2-2; abundance: NA; len: 14; CDR3aa: CASRDRANTGELFF; CDR3nt: TGTGCCAGCAGAGACAGGGCGAACACCGGGGAGCTGTTTTTT
v_gene: TRBV14; d_gene: TRBD1; j_gene: TRBJ2-5; abundance: few; len: 13; CDR3aa: CASQGAPKETQYF; CDR3nt: TGTGCCAGCCAGGGGGCCCCAAAAGAGACCCAGTACTTC
v_gene: TRBV18; d_gene: NA; j_gene: TRBJ1-1; abundance: NA; len: 14; CDR3aa: CASSPLNMNTEAFF; CDR3nt: TGTGCCAGCTCACCACTGAACATGAACACTGAAGCTTTCTTT
v_gene: TRBV4-1; d_gene: NA; j_gene: TRBJ2-3; abundance: many; len: 13; CDR3aa: CASSQASPSTQYF; CDR3nt: TGCGCCAGCAGCCAAGCCTCGCCGAGTACGCAGTATTTT
v_gene: TRBV11-2; d_gene: NA; j_gene: TRBJ2-5; abundance: NA; len: 14; CDR3aa: CASSFPLSGSAQYF; CDR3nt: TGTGCCAGCAGCTTCCCCCTGAGCGGGTCGGCCCAGTACTTC
v_gene: TRBV18; d_gene: NA; j_gene: TRBJ2-2; abundance: NA; len: 15; CDR3aa: CASSPRGSESGELFF; CDR3nt: TGTGCCAGCTCACCACGCGGATCCGAGTCCGGGGAGCTGTTTTTT
v_gene: TRBV7-8; d_gene: TRBD2; j_gene: TRBJ2-7; abundance: NA; len: 17; CDR3aa: CASSLVGLAGGSYEQYF; CDR3nt: TGTGCCAGCAGCTTAGTTGGACTAGCGGGGGGATCCTACGAGCAGTACTTC
v_gene: TRBV18; d_gene: NA; j_gene: TRBJ2-7; abundance: NA; len: 16; CDR3aa: CASSRNSRGASYEQYF; CDR3nt: TGTGCCAGCTCACGAAACAGCCGAGGCGCGTCCTACGAGCAGTACTTC
v_gene: TRBV15; d_gene: TRBD2; j_gene: TRBJ2-3; abundance: NA; len: 14; CDR3aa: CATSRPGRTDTQYF; CDR3nt: TGTGCCACCAGCAGACCCGGGAGGACAGATACGCAGTATTTT
v_gene: TRBV7-9; d_gene: NA; j_gene: TRBJ2-3; abundance: once; len: 15; CDR3aa: CASSLLSAGSDTQYF; CDR3nt: TGTGCCAGCAGCTTACTTTCGGCGGGATCAGATACGCAGTATTTT